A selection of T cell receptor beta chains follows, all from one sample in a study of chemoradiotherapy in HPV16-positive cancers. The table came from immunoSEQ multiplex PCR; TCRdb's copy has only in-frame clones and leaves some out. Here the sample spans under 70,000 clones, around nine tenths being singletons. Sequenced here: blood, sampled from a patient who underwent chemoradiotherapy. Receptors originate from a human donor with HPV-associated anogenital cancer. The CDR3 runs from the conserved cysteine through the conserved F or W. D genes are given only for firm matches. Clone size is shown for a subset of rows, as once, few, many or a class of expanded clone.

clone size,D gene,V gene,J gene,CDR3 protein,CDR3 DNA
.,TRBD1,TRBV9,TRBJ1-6,CASSVDRGGVSPLHF,TGTGCCAGCAGCGTTGACAGGGGGGGTGTGTCACCCCTCCACTTT
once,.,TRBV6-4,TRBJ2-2,CASSDRGPGELFF,TGTGCCAGCAGTGATCGGGGGCCCGGGGAGCTGTTTTTT
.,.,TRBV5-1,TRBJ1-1,CASSRDQNTEAFF,TGCGCCAGCAGCCGGGACCAGAACACTGAAGCTTTCTTT
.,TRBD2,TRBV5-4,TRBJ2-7,CASSLGGLAVDYEQYF,TGTGCCAGCAGCTTGGGCGGACTAGCGGTTGACTACGAGCAGTACTTC
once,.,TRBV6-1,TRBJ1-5,CASSEGQGNQPQHF,TGTGCCAGCAGTGAAGGGCAGGGCAATCAGCCCCAGCATTTT
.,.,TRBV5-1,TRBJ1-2,CASSPTPNYGYTF,TGCGCCAGCAGCCCTACACCGAACTATGGCTACACCTTC
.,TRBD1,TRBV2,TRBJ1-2,CASSLGQSYGYTF,TGTGCCAGCAGTCTGGGACAGTCGTATGGCTACACCTTC
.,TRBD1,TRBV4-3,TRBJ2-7,CASSLGQGAYEQYF,TGCGCCAGCAGCCTAGGACAGGGGGCCTACGAGCAGTACTTC
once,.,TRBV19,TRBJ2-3,CASSIDWKDTQYF,TGTGCCAGTAGTATAGACTGGAAAGATACGCAGTATTTT
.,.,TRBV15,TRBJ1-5,CATSPRAGDNQPQHF,TGTGCCACCAGTCCCAGGGCAGGGGATAATCAGCCCCAGCATTTT
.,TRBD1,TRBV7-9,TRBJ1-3,CASSPSSRDRFRNTIYF,TGTGCCAGCAGCCCAAGTTCCCGGGACAGGTTTAGAAACACCATATATTTT
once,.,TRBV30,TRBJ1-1,CAGNPPGTYAEAFF,TGTGCCGGCAATCCCCCGGGGACATACGCTGAAGCTTTCTTT
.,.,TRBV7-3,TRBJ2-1,CASSPHEGEQFF,TGTGCCAGCAGCCCGCACGAAGGGGAGCAGTTCTTC
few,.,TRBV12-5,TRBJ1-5,CASGLGVSNQPQHF,TGTGCTAGTGGTTTGGGGGTTAGCAATCAGCCCCAGCATTTT
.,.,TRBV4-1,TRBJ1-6,CASSQEGYSPLHF,TGCGCCAGCAGCCAAGAAGGTTATTCACCCCTCCACTTT
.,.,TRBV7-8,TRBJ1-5,CASSLNPSTGRGGNQPQHF,TGTGCCAGCAGCTTGAACCCCTCGACAGGCCGTGGGGGCAATCAGCCCCAGCATTTT
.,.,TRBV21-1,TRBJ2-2,CARDGTYTGELFF,TGTGCCAGGGATGGGACCTACACCGGGGAGCTGTTTTTT
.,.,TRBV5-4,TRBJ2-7,CASSPIDRNGEQYF,TGTGCCAGCAGCCCCATCGACAGGAATGGCGAGCAGTACTTC
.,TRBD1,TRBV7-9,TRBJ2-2,CASSIGTGGATGELFF,TGTGCCAGCAGCATAGGGACAGGGGGCGCGACCGGGGAGCTGTTTTTT
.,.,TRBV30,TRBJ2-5,CAWSRVQETQYF,TGTGCCTGGAGTAGGGTCCAAGAGACCCAGTACTTC
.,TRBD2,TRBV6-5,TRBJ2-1,CASSFGGGSYNEQFF,TGTGCCAGCAGTTTTGGCGGGGGCTCCTACAATGAGCAGTTCTTC
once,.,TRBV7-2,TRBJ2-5,CASSRYFSPGIQETQYF,TGTGCCAGCAGCCGATATTTTAGCCCGGGTATCCAAGAGACCCAGTACTTC
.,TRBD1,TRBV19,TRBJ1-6,CASTVGQQVHSPLHF,TGTGCCAGTACCGTGGGACAGCAGGTGCATTCACCCCTCCACTTT
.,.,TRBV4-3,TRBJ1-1,CASSQGWGLGTEAFF,TGCGCCAGCAGCCAAGGGTGGGGCTTGGGGACTGAAGCTTTCTTT
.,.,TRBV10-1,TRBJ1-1,CATMRENTEAFF,TGCGCCACCATGAGGGAGAACACTGAAGCTTTCTTT
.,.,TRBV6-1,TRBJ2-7,CASSENRGYEQYF,TGTGCCAGCAGTGAGAATAGGGGCTACGAGCAGTACTTC
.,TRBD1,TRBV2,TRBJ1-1,CASSEGTGYKTEAFF,TGTGCCAGCAGTGAGGGGACAGGGTACAAAACTGAAGCTTTCTTT
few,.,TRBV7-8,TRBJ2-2,CASSPSVAGDYTGELFF,TGTGCCAGCAGTCCCAGTGTCGCGGGTGATTACACCGGGGAGCTGTTTTTT
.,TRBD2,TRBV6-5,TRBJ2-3,CASSYGGGRVTQYF,TGTGCCAGCAGTTACGGCGGGGGGCGGGTTACGCAGTATTTT
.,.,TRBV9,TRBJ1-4,CASSVVDRVPDLKNEKLFF,TGTGCCAGCAGCGTAGTAGACCGGGTCCCCGACCTCAAGAATGAAAAACTGTTTTTT
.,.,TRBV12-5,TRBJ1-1,CASGPRQDNTEAFF,TGTGCTAGTGGCCCCAGACAGGACAACACTGAAGCTTTCTTT
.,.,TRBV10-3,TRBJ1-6,CAISPNRGSPLHF,TGTGCCATCAGTCCTAATCGGGGGTCACCCCTCCACTTT
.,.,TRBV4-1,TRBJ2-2,CASSHRGADTGELFF,TGCGCCAGCAGCCATAGGGGGGCGGACACCGGGGAGCTGTTTTTT
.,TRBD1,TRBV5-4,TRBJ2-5,CASSDAGQGETQYF,TGTGCCAGCAGCGACGCGGGACAGGGGGAGACCCAGTACTTC
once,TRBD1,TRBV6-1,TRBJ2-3,CASTPQGGTDTQYF,TGTGCCAGCACCCCTCAGGGGGGCACAGATACGCAGTATTTT
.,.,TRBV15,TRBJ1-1,CATSRGGQGDTEAFF,TGTGCCACCAGCAGAGGGGGGCAGGGCGACACTGAAGCTTTCTTT
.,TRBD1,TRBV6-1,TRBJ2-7,CASTQTGIGYEQYF,TGTGCCAGCACCCAGACAGGGATAGGGTACGAGCAGTACTTC
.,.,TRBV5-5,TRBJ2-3,CASSLSRGWDTQYF,TGTGCCAGCAGCTTGTCCAGGGGCTGGGATACGCAGTATTTT
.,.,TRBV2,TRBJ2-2,CASNEQGANTGELFF,TGTGCCAGCAATGAACAAGGGGCGAACACCGGGGAGCTGTTTTTT
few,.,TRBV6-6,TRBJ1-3,CASSFDSSGNTIYF,TGTGCCAGCAGTTTTGACAGCTCTGGAAACACCATATATTTT
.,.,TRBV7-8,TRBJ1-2,CASSLAAGGYTF,TGTGCCAGCAGCTTAGCAGCAGGCGGCTACACCTTC
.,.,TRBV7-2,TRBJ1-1,CASSPRQDSPNTEAFF,TGTGCCAGCAGCCCTAGACAGGACTCGCCGAACACTGAAGCTTTCTTT
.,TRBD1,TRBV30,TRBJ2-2,CASGTGGSGYTGELFF,TGTGCCAGTGGGACAGGGGGCTCGGGATACACCGGGGAGCTGTTTTTT
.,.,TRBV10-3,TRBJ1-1,CAISESTGSRNTEAFF,TGTGCCATCAGTGAGTCGACGGGCAGCAGGAACACTGAAGCTTTCTTT
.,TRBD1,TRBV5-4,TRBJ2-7,CASSLDRGFGEQYF,TGTGCCAGCAGCTTGGACAGGGGTTTTGGCGAGCAGTACTTC
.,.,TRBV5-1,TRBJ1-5,CASSLEGYSNQPQHF,TGCGCCAGCAGCTTGGAGGGTTATAGCAATCAGCCCCAGCATTTT
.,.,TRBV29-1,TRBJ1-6,CSVLSGARNSPLHF,TGCAGCGTCCTCTCGGGGGCAAGGAATTCACCCCTCCACTTT
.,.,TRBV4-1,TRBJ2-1,CASSQLSQGRGSRYNEQFF,TGCGCCAGCAGCCAACTGTCCCAGGGTAGGGGCTCGCGGTACAATGAGCAGTTCTTC
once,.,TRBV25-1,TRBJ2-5,CASSAGVERAQETQYF,TGTGCCAGCAGTGCAGGCGTGGAAAGGGCACAAGAGACCCAGTACTTC